What follows describes a single TCR beta chain. A single base separates this from a much larger clone, so it may be a read error. Germline CDR1 SGHDT, CDR2 YYEEEE. This CDR3 region has 16 residues. This entry is derived from a study of kidney transplant recipient with SARS-CoV-2 infection. In TCRdb, the reads were re-called with MiXCR into one record per CDR3 protein. The sample records roughly 230,000 distinct CDR3 sequences, 25% to 35% being singletons. This clonotype was obtained from a male patient in his thirties who had COVID-19 and was a kidney transplant recipient. Some T cells may be supplied by the graft donor. The chain is built from TRBV5-6 and TRBJ1-2; no clear D. Sequenced material: a blood sample, taken at baseline and on roughly day 120 from a kidney transplant recipient. The DNA of the CDR3 is TGTGCCAGCGAGTTGTACAATAGTCGAAAGACCTATGGCTTCACCTTC. It specifies CASELYNSRKTYGFTF.